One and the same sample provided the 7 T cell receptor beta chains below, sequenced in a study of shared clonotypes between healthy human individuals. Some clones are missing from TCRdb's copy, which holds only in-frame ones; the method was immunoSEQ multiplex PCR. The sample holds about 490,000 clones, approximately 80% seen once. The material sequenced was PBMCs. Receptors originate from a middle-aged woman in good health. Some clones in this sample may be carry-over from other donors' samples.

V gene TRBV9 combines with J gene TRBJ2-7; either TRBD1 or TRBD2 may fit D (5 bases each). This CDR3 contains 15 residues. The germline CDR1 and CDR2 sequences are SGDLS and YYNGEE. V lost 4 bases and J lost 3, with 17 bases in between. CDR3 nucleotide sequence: TGTGCCAGCAGCCCCGGGGCAGAGTTCTTCTACGAGCAGTACTTC. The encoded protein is CASSPGAEFFYEQYF.

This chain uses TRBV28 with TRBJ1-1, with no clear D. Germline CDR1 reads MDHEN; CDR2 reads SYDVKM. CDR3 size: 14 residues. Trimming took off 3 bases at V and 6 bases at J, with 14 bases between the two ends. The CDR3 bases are TGTGCCAGCAGTTTGGGCTCACAATACGCTGAAGCTTTCTTT. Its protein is CASSLGSQYAEAFF.

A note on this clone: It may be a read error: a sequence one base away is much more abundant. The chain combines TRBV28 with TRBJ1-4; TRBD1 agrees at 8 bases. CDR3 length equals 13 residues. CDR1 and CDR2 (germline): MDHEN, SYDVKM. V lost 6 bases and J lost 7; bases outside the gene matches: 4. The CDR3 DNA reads TGTGCCAGCAGCCCGGGACAGGCTGAAAAACTGTTTTTT. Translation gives CASSPGQAEKLFF.

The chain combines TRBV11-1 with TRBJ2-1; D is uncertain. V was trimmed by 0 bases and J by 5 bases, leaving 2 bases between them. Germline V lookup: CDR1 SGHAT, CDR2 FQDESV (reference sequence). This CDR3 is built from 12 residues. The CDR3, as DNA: TGTGCCAGCAGCTTAGCCCACAATGAGCAGTTCTTC. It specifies CASSLAHNEQFF.

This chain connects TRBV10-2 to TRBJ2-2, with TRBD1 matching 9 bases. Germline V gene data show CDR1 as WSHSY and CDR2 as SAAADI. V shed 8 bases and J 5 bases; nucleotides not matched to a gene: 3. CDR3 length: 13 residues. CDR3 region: CASGQGRTGELFF. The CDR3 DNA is TGCGCCAGCGGACAGGGGAGAACCGGGGAGCTGTTTTTT.

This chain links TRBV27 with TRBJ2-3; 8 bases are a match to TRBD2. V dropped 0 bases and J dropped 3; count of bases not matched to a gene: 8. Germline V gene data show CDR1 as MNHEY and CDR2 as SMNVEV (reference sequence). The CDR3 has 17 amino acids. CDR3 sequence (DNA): TGTGCCAGCAGTTTATCGAGGGGACTAGAAAGGACAGATACGCAGTATTTT. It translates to CASSLSRGLERTDTQYF.

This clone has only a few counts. CDR3 region: CASSPGQYNEQFF. CDR3 DNA: TGTGCCAGCAGCCCGGGACAGTACAATGAGCAGTTCTTC. V usage is TRBV11-2 and J usage is TRBJ2-1, with 7 nucleotides matching TRBD1. With V trimmed by 5 bases and J by 4 bases, 2 bases remained unmatched. The CDR3 spans 13 residues. Looked up from germline, CDR1 is SGHAT and CDR2 is FQNNGV.